One sample yielded the 27 T cell receptor beta chains listed below, sequenced in a study of blood T cell repertoires in COVID-19. Method: immunoSEQ multiplex PCR; TCRdb's copy keeps in-frame clones and lacks some. The table has just over 350,000 clones, around 88% seen once; the top ten hold 7% to 7.5%. The sequencing input was peripheral blood. The receptors shown here come from a woman in her fifties or sixties with COVID-19, enrolled during active disease.

This chain joins TRBV13 and TRBJ1-1; TRBD1 might be the D (5 bases). V lost 0 bases, J lost 7 bases, and 9 bases lay in between. The germline V gene encodes CDR1 PRHDT and CDR2 FYEKMQ (reference sequence). The CDR3 runs 13 residues. The CDR3 loop is CASSLGRAIEAFF. The CDR3 DNA is TGTGCCAGCAGCTTAGGCAGGGCCATTGAAGCTTTCTTT.

This rearrangement joins TRBV19 to TRBJ2-5; 9 bases map to TRBD2. The J segment lost 2 bases and the V segment lost 5 bases, leaving 3 bases of the junction unmatched. Germline V CDR1 and CDR2: LNHDA, SQIVND (reference sequence). The CDR3 contains 14 residues. The DNA of the CDR3 is TGTGCCAGTAGTGGACTAGCGACTCAAGAGACCCAGTACTTC. This encodes CASSGLATQETQYF.

This chain links TRBV19 with TRBJ1-3; 10 bases line up with TRBD1. V gave up 6 bases and J gave up 0 bases; unmatched junction bases: 2. Germline CDR1 LNHDA, CDR2 SQIVND (reference sequence). The CDR3 extends over 15 amino acids. CDR3 residues: CASRGQGYSGNTIYF. The CDR3 nucleotides are TGTGCCAGTAGGGGACAGGGGTACTCTGGAAACACCATATATTTT.

This chain links TRBV5-4 with TRBJ2-7; D is possibly TRBD1 (6 bases). Between the trimmed V and J ends, which lost 4 bases and 2 bases, there was a span of 16 bases. Germline V gene data show CDR1 as SGHNT and CDR2 as YYREEE (reference sequence). The CDR3 contains 15 residues. In nucleotides, the CDR3 is TGTGCCAGCAGCCGAATGTGGGCAGGGGCCTACGAGCAGTACTTC. Translating gives CASSRMWAGAYEQYF.

J is TRBJ1-2 and V is TRBV30; 12 bases line up with TRBD1. The CDR3 spans 13 residues. Per the germline V gene, CDR1 is GTSNPN and CDR2 is SVGIG (reference sequence). V gave up 6 bases and J gave up 7 bases; unmatched junction bases: 6. The CDR3, as DNA: TGTGCCTGCTGGGACAGGGGGCTCTTTGGCTACACCTTC. This gives the protein CACWDRGLFGYTF.

A single count supports this clone. The chain employs TRBV25-1 and TRBJ1-5, with a possible D match to TRBD1 (5 bases). The germline V and J ends were trimmed by 3 bases and 1 base, with 10 bases remaining between them. CDR3 length: 15 amino acids. Germline V CDR1 and CDR2: MGHDK, SYGVNS. The chain's CDR3 is CASSDQGLSNQPQHF. As DNA, the CDR3 is TGTGCCAGCAGTGACCAGGGTCTGAGCAATCAGCCCCAGCATTTT.

J is TRBJ2-7 and V is TRBV19; TRBD1 aligns across 9 bases. CDR3 length equals 14 residues. The V gene end was trimmed by 6 bases and the J gene end by 6 bases; junction bases not matched to a gene: 9. The germline V gene encodes CDR1 LNHDA and CDR2 SQIVND (reference sequence). The CDR3 DNA reads TGTGCCAGTAGGGAGGACAGGGGACGCCGCGAGCAGTACTTC. Encoded protein: CASREDRGRREQYF.

This clone showed up just a few times. The J gene is TRBJ1-6, the V gene TRBV6-2 or TRBV6-3; 12 nucleotides match TRBD1. Looked up from germline, CDR1 is MNHEY and CDR2 is SVGEGT. V was pared by 1 base and J by 7 bases, with 8 bases of the junction left unmatched. The CDR3 covers 18 residues. The DNA of the CDR3 is TGTGCCAGCAGTTACTATCCGGGACAGGGGGCAAGGAATTCACCCCTCCACTTT. Amino acid sequence: CASSYYPGQGARNSPLHF.

The V and J genes are TRBV18 and TRBJ2-6; the match to TRBD2 covers 8 bases. Germline V gene sequence: CDR1 KGHSH, CDR2 LQKENI. V shed 2 bases, J shed 1 base, and the junction held 16 bases outside the gene matches. The CDR3 consists of 21 residues. The CDR3 DNA reads as TGTGCCAGCTCACCAGCTAGTGTGTCCGGGACTAGTCGATCTGGGGCCAACGTCCTGACTTTC. As protein: CASSPASVSGTSRSGANVLTF.

The rearrangement uses TRBV5-4 and TRBJ2-7; 10 nucleotides line up with TRBD2. This CDR3 spans 15 amino acids. In germline, CDR1 is SGHNT, CDR2 YYREEE (reference sequence). V shed 5 bases, J shed 2 bases, and the junction held 7 bases outside the gene matches. The CDR3 DNA reads TGTGCCAGCAGAACCGGACTAGCGGATCCCTACGAGCAGTACTTC. This codes for CASRTGLADPYEQYF.

The chain employs TRBV25-1 and TRBJ2-3; TRBD1 matches at 8 bases. Losses at the gene ends were 1 base for V and 4 bases for J; bases not matched to a gene: 4. CDR1 is MGHDK, CDR2 SYGVNS, per germline. The CDR3 totals 15 residues. The CDR3 sequence: CASSESTGVADTQYF. The DNA for the CDR3 is TGTGCCAGCAGTGAATCGACAGGGGTGGCAGATACGCAGTATTTT.

This clone was seen just once. The rearrangement joins TRBV5-1 to TRBJ1-1; D remains unclear. V dropped 1 base and J dropped 1 base, with 8 bases sitting between them. The V gene's germline CDR1 is SGHRS and CDR2 YFSETQ. CDR3 size: 14 residues. CDR3 protein: CASSLSGENTEAFF. CDR3 DNA: TGCGCCAGCAGCTTGTCTGGAGAGAACACTGAAGCTTTCTTT.

This clone was picked up one time. The chain recombines TRBV24-1 with TRBJ1-5; 8 nucleotides line up with TRBD1. V trimming: 0 bases; J trimming: 6 bases; junction bases outside the gene matches: 9. CDR1 and CDR2 (germline): KGHDR, SFDVKD. This CDR3 has 17 residues. CDR3: CATSDLSRTGQGQPQHF. DNA of the CDR3: TGTGCCACCAGTGATTTGTCTAGGACAGGGCAAGGTCAGCCCCAGCATTTT.

Regarding this clone: Other nucleotide sequences from this sample produce the same CDR3. The chain employs TRBV5-1 and TRBJ2-7, with 7 positions matching TRBD1. CDR1 SGHRS and CDR2 YFSETQ come from the germline V gene. V shed 4 bases, J shed 0 bases, and the junction held 4 bases outside the gene matches. The CDR3 loop spans 14 amino acids. The CDR3 DNA reads TGCGCCAGCAGCCTGACAGGGAGCTCCTACGAGCAGTACTTC. Its protein is CASSLTGSSYEQYF.

The chain employs TRBV25-1 and TRBJ1-1, with TRBD1 identical over 7 bases. V lost 4 bases to trimming and J lost 5 bases; unmatched junction nucleotides: 7. Germline loops: CDR1 MGHDK, CDR2 SYGVNS. The CDR3 covers 14 residues. The CDR3, as DNA: TGTGCCAGCAGTGTTCAGGGGGGATGGACTGAAGCTTTCTTT. Translation: CASSVQGGWTEAFF.

The genes are TRBV4-2 and TRBJ1-3; no definite D call. V was clipped by 0 bases and J by 0 bases, with 9 bases between them. The CDR3 spans 16 residues. Germline V lookup: CDR1 LGHNA, CDR2 YNFKEQ. The CDR3 sequence is CASSQDQASSGNTIYF. The CDR3, as DNA: TGTGCCAGCAGCCAAGATCAGGCAAGCTCTGGAAACACCATATATTTT.

The chain couples TRBV5-1 to TRBJ2-5; 10 bases are shared with TRBD1. Germline lookup yields CDR1 SGHRS and CDR2 YFSETQ. V dropped 4 bases and J dropped 3; count of bases not matched to a gene: 6. The CDR3 runs to 15 residues. CDR3 protein: CASSGAGTGEETQYF. CDR3 sequence (DNA): TGCGCCAGCAGCGGAGCCGGGACAGGGGAAGAGACCCAGTACTTC.

As DNA, the CDR3 is TGTGCCAGCAGTAAGGACAGGGGGCATCAGCCCCAGCATTTT. This sequence encodes CASSKDRGHQPQHF. V is TRBV2 and J is TRBJ1-5, with 11 bases identical to TRBD1. The trim removed 5 bases at V and 5 bases at J, leaving 2 bases unmatched. Germline CDR1 SNHLY, CDR2 FYNNEI. This CDR3 has 14 amino acids.

The chain has TRBV30 and TRBJ2-5; 9 bases agree with TRBD2. Germline lookup yields CDR1 GTSNPN and CDR2 SVGIG (reference sequence). With 2 bases clipped from V and 2 bases from J, the junction kept 3 bases outside the gene matches. The CDR3 has 14 amino acids. Here the CDR3 reads CAWSSTSGQETQYF. In DNA form, the CDR3 reads TGTGCCTGGAGTTCGACTAGCGGTCAAGAGACCCAGTACTTC.

The table lists this clone with a count of one. V usage is TRBV3-1 (or the pseudogene TRBV3-2) and J usage is TRBJ1-2; possible D gene TRBD1, 5 bases. Between the trimmed V and J ends, which lost 7 bases and 3 bases, there was a span of 12 bases. The CDR3 loop spans 13 amino acids. From germline, CDR1 is LGHDT and CDR2 YNNKEL (reference sequence). The CDR3 spells CASTFGGYYGYTF. As DNA, the CDR3 is TGTGCCAGCACCTTCGGGGGGTACTATGGCTACACCTTC.

The chain carries TRBV6-5 and TRBJ2-1; TRBD1 agrees at 7 bases. This CDR3 region has 13 residues. Trimming cost V 6 bases and J 2 bases; bases outside gene matches: 1. Germline CDR1 and CDR2: MNHEY and SVGAGI. CDR3 coding DNA: TGTGCCAGCAGGACAGGGACCTACAATGAGCAGTTCTTC. This translates into CASRTGTYNEQFF.

The chain uses TRBV7-3 and TRBJ2-7, with D possibly TRBD1 on 6 matching bases. CDR1 and CDR2 (germline): SGHTA, FQGTGA. This CDR3 spans 15 amino acids. The ends were cut back, 5 bases at V and 4 bases at J, with 18 bases in the middle. The DNA for the CDR3 is TGTGCCAGCAGCCAAGGGGGTAAGGGGGATTACGAGCAGTACTTC. Residues: CASSQGGKGDYEQYF.

This clone was picked up one time. The genes are TRBV19 and TRBJ1-3; D is undetermined. The CDR3 consists of 16 residues. Trimming left V 2 bases short and J 0 bases short, with 11 bases between. Germline lookup yields CDR1 LNHDA and CDR2 SQIVND (reference sequence). The CDR3, as DNA: TGTGCCAGTAGTATAATCGGGTTAACCTCTGGAAACACCATATATTTT. This encodes CASSIIGLTSGNTIYF. The full variable domain, in which reference TRBV19 and TRBJ1-3 provide the parts outside the CDR3, is DGGITQSPKYLFRKEGQNVTLSCEQNLNHDAMYWYRQDPGQGLRLIYYSQIVNDFQKGDIAEGYSVSREKKESFPLTVTSAQKNPTAFYLCASSIIGLTSGNTIYFGEGSWLTVV.

The CDR3 protein is CASSYPGQYEQYF. DNA of the CDR3: TGTGCCAGCAGTTACCCGGGACAGTACGAGCAGTACTTC. V is TRBV6-6 and J is TRBJ2-7, with 7 bases matching TRBD1. The V gene's germline CDR1 is MNHNY and CDR2 SVGAGI (reference sequence). Trimming cost V 2 bases and J 4 bases; bases outside gene matches: 2. The CDR3 contains 13 residues.

The chain links TRBV3-1 (or the pseudogene TRBV3-2) to TRBJ1-1, with 7 nucleotides matching TRBD1. The J segment lost 1 base and the V segment lost 1 base, leaving 12 bases of the junction unmatched. Germline V lookup: CDR1 LGHDT, CDR2 YNNKEL (reference sequence). The CDR3 is 18 residues long. The CDR3 coding sequence is TGTGCCAGCAGCCAAGTGGTGGGATACAGGGGTGGGAACACTGAAGCTTTCTTT. As protein: CASSQVVGYRGGNTEAFF.

The chain couples TRBV18 to TRBJ1-6, with TRBD1 as a possible D gene (5 bases). The germline V and J ends were trimmed by 6 bases and 4 bases, with 22 bases remaining between them. The CDR3 extends over 18 amino acids. Germline CDR1 and CDR2: KGHSH and LQKENI. CDR3 region: CASSQRGGAGGYNSPLHF. CDR3 in DNA: TGTGCCAGCTCCCAACGGGGAGGGGCCGGGGGATATAATTCACCCCTCCACTTT.

The chain employs TRBV4-3 and TRBJ2-2; no firm D call. Trimming took off 0 bases at V and 3 bases at J, with 14 bases between the two ends. The CDR3 extends over 17 amino acids. Germline V gene lookup returns CDR1 LGHNA and CDR2 YSLEER. The CDR3, as DNA: TGCGCCAGCAGCCAAGATAACCACCCACGAGACACCGGGGAGCTGTTTTTT. Residues: CASSQDNHPRDTGELFF.